This T cell receptor (beta chain) was retrieved from a study of radiation and T cells in renal cell carcinoma. Study findings and constraints: Without pretreatment biopsies, baseline tumor clonotype presence was undetermined.

Germline V lookup: CDR1 SEHNR, CDR2 FQNEAQ (reference sequence). Trimming removed 5 bases from V and 5 bases from J; junction bases left unmatched: 21. CDR3 length equals 18 residues. As to this clone: The antigen is undetermined.

Time point meaning: blood 4 weeks post-SBRT, at nephrectomy. Treatment specified: 15 Gy SBRT to primary tumor, nephrectomy 4 weeks later. TCRdb's copy holds only in-frame clones and misses some; the assay was immunoSEQ multiplex PCR. The sample has over 90,000 clones, 75% to 85% seen once. This sequence joins TRBV7-9 and TRBJ2-7, with 7 positions matching TRBD2. The origin of this receptor is a man in his 60s with renal cell carcinoma. The starting material was blood, obtained from a patient whose treatment included radiotherapy and nephrectomy. The CDR3 reads CASSPAPTSAPGVHEQYF. CDR3 bases: TGTGCCAGCAGCCCAGCCCCTACTAGCGCCCCCGGGGTCCACGAGCAGTACTTC.